What follows are 29 T cell receptor beta chains derived from one specimen sequenced in a study of T cell repertoires in cytomegalovirus infection. TCRdb independently ran MiXCR on the reads; one entry per CDR3 protein. The data contain approximately 270,000 distinct CDR3 sequences, 22% of them seen just once; the ten biggest clones take up roughly a fifth. No antigens are known for them. The source material was cultured PBMCs, sampled from culture after CMV antigen stimulation. The receptors come from a human donor in good health (CMV status not recorded). Some clones in this sample may be carry-over from other donors' samples.

The rearrangement uses TRBV12-3 or TRBV12-4 and TRBJ2-1; 9 nucleotides match TRBD2. Germline trimming cut 10 bases from V and 1 base from J; bases unmatched to any gene: 17. CDR3 size: 18 residues. In DNA, the CDR3 is TGTGCCATTGCGACTAGCGGCAACCAAAAGGGGTCCTACAATGAGCAGTTCTTC. It specifies CAIATSGNQKGSYNEQFF.

This chain uses TRBV7-2 with TRBJ2-5; tentatively, D is TRBD2 (5 bases). V was shortened by 4 bases and J by 3 bases, with 18 bases between the two germline ends. CDR1 and CDR2 from the germline V gene are SGHTA and FQGNSA. The CDR3 length is 16 residues. Here the CDR3 reads CASSSSGRSGKETQYF. CDR3 nucleotide sequence: TGTGCCAGCAGCTCCTCTGGTAGAAGCGGTAAAGAGACCCAGTACTTC. The full variable domain, with the rest looked up from reference TRBV7-2 and TRBJ2-5, is GAGVSQSPSNKVTEKGKDVELRCDPISGHTALYWYRQSLGQGLEFLIYFQGNSAPDKSGLPSDRFSAERTGGSVSTLTIQRTQQEDSAVYLCASSSSGRSGKETQYFGPGTRLLVL.

The rearrangement joins TRBV27 to TRBJ2-1, with D perhaps matching TRBD1 (6 bases). The CDR3 runs 12 residues. From germline, CDR1 is MNHEY and CDR2 SMNVEV (reference sequence). V lost 8 bases and J lost 3, with 8 bases in between. The CDR3 nucleotides read TGTGCCAGCTGGGACAACTACAATGAGCAGTTCTTC. Translating gives CASWDNYNEQFF.

This clonotype showed up many times. V and J are TRBV18 and TRBJ2-5; tentatively, D is TRBD2 (6 bases). This CDR3 contains 18 residues. The germline V gene encodes CDR1 KGHSH and CDR2 LQKENI. Trimming stripped 1 base from V and 6 bases from J, with 24 bases between. CDR3 sequence reads: CASSPLRVGDLQMQTQYF. CDR3 DNA sequence: TGTGCCAGCTCACCACTCCGGGTCGGGGACTTGCAGATGCAGACCCAGTACTTC.

This sequence joins TRBV28 and TRBJ2-1, with 9 bases matching TRBD2. The CDR3 runs 16 residues. Trimming removed 8 bases from V and 2 bases from J; junction bases left unmatched: 10. CDR1 and CDR2 from the germline V gene are MDHEN and SYDVKM. In nucleotides, the CDR3 is TGTGCCAGCGCCGTCGTTAGCGGGAGTACCTACAATGAGCAGTTCTTC. Its translation: CASAVVSGSTYNEQFF.

The gene calls are TRBV30 and TRBJ2-5; D is unclear. CDR3 size: 13 residues. CDR1 and CDR2 (germline): GTSNPN, SVGIG (reference sequence). Trimming shortened V by 2 bases and J by 2 bases, and 9 bases separated the two germline ends. This CDR3 reads CAWSLWKQETQYF. Here the CDR3 DNA reads TGTGCCTGGAGTCTGTGGAAACAAGAGACCCAGTACTTC.

In its sample, this clonotype was seen a few times. The genes are TRBV27 and TRBJ2-7, with 11 bases identical to TRBD2. The CDR3 length is 15 residues. CDR1 and CDR2 (germline): MNHEY, SMNVEV (reference sequence). J gave up 1 base and V 6 bases, and 5 bases lay outside the gene matches. The DNA of the CDR3 is TGTGCCAGCAGACCAGGGACTAGCGGTTCCTACGAGCAGTACTTC. Translated: CASRPGTSGSYEQYF.

The V gene is TRBV6-5, the J gene TRBJ1-4; 9 bases are shared with TRBD1. V was clipped by 2 bases and J by 4 bases; unmatched bases: 8. The CDR3 sequence is 17 residues long. Germline V lookup: CDR1 MNHEY, CDR2 SVGAGI. The CDR3 DNA is TGTGCCAGCAGTTACGGTTTCTGGACAGGGGTTAATGAAAAACTGTTTTTT. Protein sequence: CASSYGFWTGVNEKLFF.

The rearrangement joins TRBV4-3 to TRBJ2-1; maybe TRBD2 (5 bases). The CDR3 has 13 amino acids. Trimming left V 2 bases short and J 5 bases short, with 7 bases between. Germline V gene data show CDR1 as LGHNA and CDR2 as YSLEER. In nucleotides, the CDR3 is TGCGCCAGCAGCCAAACTAGGGACAATGAGCAGTTCTTC. Translation gives CASSQTRDNEQFF.

This clonotype appeared many times. The rearrangement links TRBV7-2 to TRBJ2-2; D is unclear. The CDR3 totals 13 residues. V was clipped by 5 bases and J by 7 bases, with 11 bases between them. CDR1 is SGHTA, CDR2 FQGNSA, per germline. The CDR3 DNA follows: TGTGCCAGCAGCATAGACACGTTCGGGGAGCTGTTTTTT. Translated: CASSIDTFGELFF.

There are many counts of this clonotype. The rearrangement links TRBV7-6 to TRBJ2-7; weak D call: TRBD1 (6 bases). CDR3 size: 16 residues. Germline V gene lookup returns CDR1 SGHVS and CDR2 FNYEAQ. The V gene lost 5 bases and the J gene lost 2 bases, with 19 bases spanning the gap. CDR3 sequence: CASSPLGAGLTYEQYF. The CDR3 DNA follows: TGTGCCAGCAGCCCGTTGGGGGCAGGTTTAACCTACGAGCAGTACTTC.

This clonotype was seen a few times. J is TRBJ2-6 and V is TRBV28; D may be TRBD2 (6 bases). The CDR3 totals 16 residues. Germline-derived CDR1 and CDR2 are MDHEN and SYDVKM. With 8 bases removed from V and 0 bases from J, the gap between germline ends came to 14 bases. CDR3 in DNA: TGTGCCAGCTCTCGGGGGATTAGCTCTGGGGCCAACGTCCTGACTTTC. It codes for CASSRGISSGANVLTF.

The genes are TRBV27 and TRBJ2-7; 8 bases fit TRBD2. Germline V gene lookup returns CDR1 MNHEY and CDR2 SMNVEV (reference sequence). The CDR3 loop spans 13 amino acids. V lost 8 bases and J lost 0; bases outside the gene matches: 3. This CDR3 reads CASRGTSSYEQYF. The CDR3 DNA follows: TGTGCCAGCCGCGGGACTAGCTCCTACGAGCAGTACTTC.

The chain has TRBV5-1 and TRBJ2-5; D call uncertain. CDR3 length equals 18 residues. The V end lost 4 bases, the J end lost 4 bases, and 26 bases lay between the germline ends. Germline V CDR1 and CDR2: SGHRS, YFSETQ. CDR3: CASSPDFQHGPQLETQYF. In nucleotides, the CDR3 is TGCGCCAGCAGCCCGGATTTTCAGCACGGACCCCAATTAGAGACCCAGTACTTC.

This clonotype was found a few times. The rearrangement uses TRBV7-9 and TRBJ2-2; 9 bases match TRBD2. The ends lost 2 bases at V and 6 bases at J; junction bases unmatched: 25. CDR1 and CDR2 from the germline V gene are SEHNR and FQNEAQ (reference sequence). The CDR3 sequence is 22 residues long. The CDR3 reads CASSLFVRGFAGNSGSAGELFF. The CDR3 DNA reads TGTGCCAGCAGCTTATTCGTCCGAGGGTTTGCTGGGAATAGCGGGAGTGCCGGGGAGCTGTTTTTT.

At least ten counts were recorded for this clonotype. This rearrangement joins TRBV4-3 to TRBJ2-7, with 9 positions matching TRBD2. The J segment lost 6 bases and the V segment lost 4 bases, leaving 13 bases of the junction unmatched. This CDR3 has 16 residues. Germline V gene data show CDR1 as LGHNA and CDR2 as YSLEER. CDR3 amino acids: CASSPRKVAGESEQYV. The DNA of the CDR3 is TGCGCCAGCAGCCCCAGGAAGGTAGCGGGAGAATCCGAGCAGTACGTC.

This rearrangement joins TRBV7-9 to TRBJ1-2; TRBD1 agrees at 7 bases. Germline loops: CDR1 SEHNR, CDR2 FQNEAQ (reference sequence). CDR3 length: 15 amino acids. V shed 3 bases and J 0 bases; nucleotides not matched to a gene: 4. The CDR3 DNA reads as TGTGCCAGCAGCTTGTGGGACAGTCCTAACTATGGCTACACCTTC. Translation gives CASSLWDSPNYGYTF.

This clonotype was counted at least ten times. The chain joins TRBV7-6 to TRBJ2-2; maybe TRBD2 (6 bases). The V end was cut by 1 base, the J end by 2 bases, with 11 bases between. CDR1 and CDR2 (germline): SGHVS, FNYEAQ. The CDR3 loop spans 16 amino acids. CDR3 sequence: CASSLGRGVNTGELFF. Written as DNA, the CDR3 is TGTGCCAGCAGCTTAGGCCGCGGGGTCAACACCGGGGAGCTGTTTTTT.

This clonotype has ten or more counts. This chain links TRBV7-2 with TRBJ1-6; D is undetermined. Germline CDR1 reads SGHTA; CDR2 reads FQGNSA. Trimming pared 1 base from V and 7 bases from J, leaving 8 bases between. The CDR3 contains 14 residues. The CDR3 DNA follows: TGTGCCAGCAGCTTAGTTACAACAAATTCACCCCTCCACTTT. Its protein product is CASSLVTTNSPLHF.

This clonotype has at least ten counts. The chain has TRBV18 and TRBJ1-5; 7 bases align to TRBD1. This CDR3 region has 16 residues. From germline, CDR1 is KGHSH and CDR2 LQKENI. Trimming at V came to 4 bases and at J to 1 base, leaving 7 bases not matched to a gene. The CDR3 DNA reads TGTGCCAGCTCACAAAGCGAGGGGGCCAGCAATCAGCCCCAGCATTTT. It specifies CASSQSEGASNQPQHF.

V and J are TRBV15 and TRBJ2-7, with 7 bases matching TRBD2. Trimming took 5 bases from V and 0 from J; bases not matched to a gene: 4. CDR3 length equals 14 residues. The germline gives CDR1 LNHNV, CDR2 YYDKDF (reference sequence). CDR3 sequence (DNA): TGTGCCACCAGCGACCGGGACTACTCCTACGAGCAGTACTTC. Translated, it gives CATSDRDYSYEQYF.

V and J are TRBV28 and TRBJ1-1; D ambiguous. This CDR3 is built from 9 residues. CDR1 and CDR2 from the germline V gene are MDHEN and SYDVKM. V dropped 8 bases and J dropped 8 bases, with 6 bases sitting between them. This CDR3 is CASGEEAFF. For the CDR3, the DNA is TGTGCCAGCGGAGAAGAAGCTTTCTTT.

The chain recombines TRBV20-1 with TRBJ2-7, with 8 bases that match TRBD1. The germline gives CDR1 DFQATT, CDR2 SNEGSKA (reference sequence). The V segment lost 0 bases and the J segment 4 bases; nucleotides outside the gene matches: 5. The CDR3 covers 14 residues. The CDR3 here is CSARDSGQVYEQYF. CDR3 in DNA: TGCAGTGCTAGAGATTCGGGACAGGTATACGAGCAGTACTTC.

CDR3 sequence (DNA): TGTGCCTGGAGACCGGGAGGACTAGCGGGAGATTATGAGCAGTTCTTC. Its translation is CAWRPGGLAGDYEQFF. The genes are TRBV30 and TRBJ2-1, with 13 bases fitting TRBD2. This CDR3 comprises 16 residues. Trimming cost V 3 bases and J 8 bases; bases outside gene matches: 10. Germline V gene lookup returns CDR1 GTSNPN and CDR2 SVGIG (reference sequence).

This clonotype was detected once. The CDR3, as DNA: TGCAGTGCTAGAGATGTGGGGACTGAAGCTTTCTTT. Translation: CSARDVGTEAFF. The chain recombines TRBV20-1 with TRBJ1-1; D unclear. This CDR3 region has 12 residues. Germline CDR1 is DFQATT and CDR2 is SNEGSKA (reference sequence). V lost 0 bases and J lost 5, with 7 bases in between.

This clonotype has ten or more counts. The chain carries TRBV12-3 or TRBV12-4 and TRBJ2-1; 7 nucleotides match TRBD1. Unmatched junction bases numbered 7, after V lost 5 bases and J lost 15 bases. This CDR3 contains 11 residues. The CDR3 is CASSQQGTPFF. The CDR3 nucleotides read TGTGCCAGCAGTCAACAGGGGACCCCGTTCTTC.

The chain links TRBV28 to TRBJ2-5, with D maybe TRBD1 (5 bases). Trimming stripped 3 bases from V and 1 base from J, with 12 bases between. Per the germline V gene, CDR1 is MDHEN and CDR2 is SYDVKM. This CDR3 region has 15 residues. CDR3 nucleotide sequence: TGTGCCAGCAGTTTGGGGCCGGAAGCCCAAGAGACCCAGTACTTC. Protein: CASSLGPEAQETQYF.

This sequence joins TRBV19 and TRBJ2-3; 9 bases fit TRBD1. This CDR3 has 14 amino acids. Trimming cost V 10 bases and J 2 bases; bases outside gene matches: 7. Per the germline V gene, CDR1 is LNHDA and CDR2 is SQIVND (reference sequence). CDR3 nucleotide sequence: TGTGCCACTCGCGACAGGGGGACCACAGATACGCAGTATTTT. Amino acid sequence: CATRDRGTTDTQYF.

The table lists this clonotype with a few counts. Written as DNA, the CDR3 is TGTGCCAGCAGCTTGCGGCAGGGGTCGTTTGAGACCCAGTACTTC. Its translation is CASSLRQGSFETQYF. The rearrangement joins TRBV7-6 to TRBJ2-5; a weak D match, TRBD1 (6 bases). Trimming stripped 3 bases from V and 5 bases from J, with 16 bases between. Germline V CDR1 and CDR2: SGHVS, FNYEAQ. The CDR3 contains 15 residues.